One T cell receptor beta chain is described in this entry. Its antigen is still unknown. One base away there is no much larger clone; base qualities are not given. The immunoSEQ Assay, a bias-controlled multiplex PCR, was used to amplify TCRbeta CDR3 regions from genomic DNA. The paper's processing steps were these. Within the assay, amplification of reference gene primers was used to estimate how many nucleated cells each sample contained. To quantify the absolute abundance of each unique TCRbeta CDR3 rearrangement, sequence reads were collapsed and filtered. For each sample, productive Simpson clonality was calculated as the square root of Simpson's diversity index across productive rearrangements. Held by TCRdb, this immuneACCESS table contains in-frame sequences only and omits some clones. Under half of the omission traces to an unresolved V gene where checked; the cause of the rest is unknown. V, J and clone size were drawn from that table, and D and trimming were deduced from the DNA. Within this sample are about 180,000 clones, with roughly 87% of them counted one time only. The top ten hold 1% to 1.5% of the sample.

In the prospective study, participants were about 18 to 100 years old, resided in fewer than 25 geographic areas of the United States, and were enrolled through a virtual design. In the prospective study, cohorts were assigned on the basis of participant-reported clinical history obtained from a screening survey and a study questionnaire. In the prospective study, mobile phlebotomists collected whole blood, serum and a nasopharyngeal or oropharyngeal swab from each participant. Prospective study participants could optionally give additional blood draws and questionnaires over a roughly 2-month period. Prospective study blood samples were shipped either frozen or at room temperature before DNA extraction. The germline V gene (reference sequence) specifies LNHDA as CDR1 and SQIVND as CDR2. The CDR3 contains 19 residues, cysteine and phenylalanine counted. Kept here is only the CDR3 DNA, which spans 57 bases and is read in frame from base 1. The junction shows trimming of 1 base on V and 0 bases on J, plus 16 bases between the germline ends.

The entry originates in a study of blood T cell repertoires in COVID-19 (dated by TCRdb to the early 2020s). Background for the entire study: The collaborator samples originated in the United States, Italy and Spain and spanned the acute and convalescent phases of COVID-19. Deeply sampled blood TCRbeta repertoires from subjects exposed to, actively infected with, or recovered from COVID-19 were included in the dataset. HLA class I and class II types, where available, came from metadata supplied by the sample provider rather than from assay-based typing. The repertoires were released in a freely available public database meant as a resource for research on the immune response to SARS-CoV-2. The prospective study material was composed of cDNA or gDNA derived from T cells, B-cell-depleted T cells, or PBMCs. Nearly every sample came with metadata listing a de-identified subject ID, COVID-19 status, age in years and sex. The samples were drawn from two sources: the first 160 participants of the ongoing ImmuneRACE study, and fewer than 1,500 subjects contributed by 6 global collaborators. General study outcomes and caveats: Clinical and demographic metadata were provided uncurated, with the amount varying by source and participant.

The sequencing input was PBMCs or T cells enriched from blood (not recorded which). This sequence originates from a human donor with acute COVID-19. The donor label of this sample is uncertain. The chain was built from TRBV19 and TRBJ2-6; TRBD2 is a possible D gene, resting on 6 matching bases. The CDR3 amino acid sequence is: CASSIGQFRRDSGANVLTF. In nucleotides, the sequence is TGTGCCAGTAGTATAGGACAGTTTAGGAGGGACTCTGGGGCCAACGTCCTGACTTTC.